This T cell receptor (beta chain) was recovered during a study of T cell responses to AZD1222 COVID-19 vaccine (dated by TCRdb to the early 2020s). Regarding the research as a whole: TCR sequencing was performed for fewer than 250 trial participants, of whom approximately 200 were given two doses of AZD1222 and around 26 were given two doses of MenACWY control vaccine. Trial participants were enrolled by age into 18-55, 56-69 and 70-plus year subgroups, with roughly 150, 30 and 60 TCR-sequenced participants respectively.

In light of the paper, this sample's time point label describes: about 28 days (+/-7) after the second vaccine dose. Because spike-specific TCR depth and breadth did not differ between the two schedules, AZD1222 recipients who got a second dose at roughly 4 weeks were pooled with those who got a second dose at roughly 12 weeks. The vaccinee samples were drawn from two UK trials, COV001 and COV002, one of which was a single-blind randomized controlled phase 2/3 trial testing AZD1222 (ChAdOx1 nCoV-19) in healthy adults. Trial participant PBMC samples were collected at day 0 and day 28 after the second dose for TCRbeta chain sequencing. Broader findings and caveats from the paper: Only five or six AZD1222 recipients were SARS-CoV-2 seropositive at baseline, limiting conclusions about previously exposed vaccinees. No day 14 peak-response samples were available, so repertoires were characterized only after the peak T cell response. Participants were mostly white British, with more females than males. The authors suggested clonal diversity may have been underestimated. The vaccine-associated CD4 TCRs covered the entire spike protein, and the dominant responses fell in regions 160-218 and 743-854. Spike-specific TCR breadth and depth rose significantly after two AZD1222 doses compared with day 0 and with MenACWY recipients. Nearly half of unique spike-specific TCRs reportedly recognized epitopes outside regions mutated in the B.1.351 and B.1.1.7 variants. The 56-69-year group was small, and its depth increase did not reach significance, likely because of low power.

Here V drops 4 bases and J drops 6 bases, and the junction holds 3 bases not matched to any gene. The CDR3 sequence holds 13 residues, the cysteine and phenylalanine included. Only CDR3 DNA is held: 39 bases, read in frame from base 1. About this clone: The antigen it binds to is not known. The sample holds no much larger clone one base away, and base qualities are not on file.

The CDR3 regions of human TCRbeta chains were analyzed by immunosequencing. In the source study's methods: Repertoire TCRs were checked for matches against a reference library of SARS-CoV-2-specific TCRs that had been generated using the MIRA antigen-specificity platform. Breadth was defined as the fraction of unique TCRs that were SARS-CoV-2-associated, and depth was defined as the fraction of total T cells that were SARS-CoV-2-associated. Using the MIRA data, every spike-specific TCR was mapped to the spike region that the TCR reacted to and assigned to either a CD4 or a CD8 class. Log10-transformed breadth and depth values were compared by one-way ANOVA with Sidak's multiple comparisons tests. TCRdb stores this immuneACCESS table with in-frame sequences only. Part of the clones is absent; in the studies checked, under half of the shortfall reflects unresolved V genes, and no reason is known for the rest. V, J and clone size were drawn from that table, and D and trimming were deduced from the DNA. For this sample there are about 180,000 clones; 92% appear just once. The ten largest clonotypes hold around 1.9% of the sample.

The origin of this receptor is an adult who received the AZD1222 COVID-19 vaccine. Specimen: peripheral blood, collected 28 days after the second AZD1222 dose. The rearranged chain carries TRBV12-3 or TRBV12-4 and TRBJ2-7; the junction holds 10 bases that match TRBD1. The sequence in DNA is TGTGCCAGCAGTTGGGGGACAGGGGTCGAGCAGTACTTC. The resulting protein is CASSWGTGVEQYF.